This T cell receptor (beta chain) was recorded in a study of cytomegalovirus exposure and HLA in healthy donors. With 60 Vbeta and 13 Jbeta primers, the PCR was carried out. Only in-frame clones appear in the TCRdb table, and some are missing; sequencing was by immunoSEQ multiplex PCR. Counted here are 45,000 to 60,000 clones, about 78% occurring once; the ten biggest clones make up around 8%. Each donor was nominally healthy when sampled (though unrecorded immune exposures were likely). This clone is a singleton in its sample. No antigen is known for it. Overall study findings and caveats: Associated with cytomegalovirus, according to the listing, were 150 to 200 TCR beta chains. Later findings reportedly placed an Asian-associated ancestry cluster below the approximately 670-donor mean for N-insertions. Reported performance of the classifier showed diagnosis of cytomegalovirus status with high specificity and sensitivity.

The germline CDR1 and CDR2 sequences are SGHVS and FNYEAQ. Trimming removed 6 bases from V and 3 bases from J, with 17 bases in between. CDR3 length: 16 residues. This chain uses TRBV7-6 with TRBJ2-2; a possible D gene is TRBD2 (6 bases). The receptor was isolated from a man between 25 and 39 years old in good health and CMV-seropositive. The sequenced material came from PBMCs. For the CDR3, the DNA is TGTGCCAGCAGTCCCGGGGGAGGTGGCTACACCGGGGAGCTGTTTTTT. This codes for CASSPGGGGYTGELFF.